The sample holds a few counts of the clone carrying this T cell receptor beta chain. Per the study methods: How many nucleated cells were present was estimated from reference gene primer amplification. Using immunoSEQ multiplex PCR, the repertoire was profiled, and TCRdb retains in-frame clones only, with some absent. D and trimming were read from the DNA, whereas the V and J calls and clone size are those reported in that table. Found here are some 45,000 clones, 83% of them singletons; the top ten hold less than 9.5%. Germline assignment: CDR1 MNHEY and CDR2 SMNVEV (reference sequence). With V trimmed by 4 bases and J by 2 bases, 5 bases remained unmatched. This CDR3 is built from 15 residues. These data originate in a study of blood T cell repertoires in COVID-19. Study details: Whether acute or convalescent, the COVID-19 samples came from the United States, Italy and Spain. From T cells, B-cell-depleted T cells, or PBMCs came the material, which was cDNA or gDNA.

The chain combines TRBV27 with TRBJ1-2; 9 nucleotides line up with TRBD1. This receptor was taken from an older man in a cohort sampled during active COVID-19. Sequences were obtained from peripheral blood. The CDR3 loop is CASSSWDRVNYGYTF. As DNA, the CDR3 is TGTGCCAGCAGTTCCTGGGACAGGGTAAACTATGGCTACACCTTC.